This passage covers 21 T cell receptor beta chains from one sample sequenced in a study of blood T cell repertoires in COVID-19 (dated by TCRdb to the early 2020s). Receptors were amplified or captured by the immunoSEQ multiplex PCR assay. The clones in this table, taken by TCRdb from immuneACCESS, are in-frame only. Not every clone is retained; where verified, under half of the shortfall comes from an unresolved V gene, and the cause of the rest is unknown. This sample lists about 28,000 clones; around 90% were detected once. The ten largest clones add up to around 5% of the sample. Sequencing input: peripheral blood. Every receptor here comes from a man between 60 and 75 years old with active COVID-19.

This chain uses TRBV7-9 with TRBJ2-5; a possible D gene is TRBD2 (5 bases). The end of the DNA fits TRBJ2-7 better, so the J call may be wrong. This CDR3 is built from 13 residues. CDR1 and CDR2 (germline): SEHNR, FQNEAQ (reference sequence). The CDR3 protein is CASSARGSYEQYF. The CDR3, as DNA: TGTGCCAGCAGCGCCCGGGGTTCCTACGAGCAGTACTTC.

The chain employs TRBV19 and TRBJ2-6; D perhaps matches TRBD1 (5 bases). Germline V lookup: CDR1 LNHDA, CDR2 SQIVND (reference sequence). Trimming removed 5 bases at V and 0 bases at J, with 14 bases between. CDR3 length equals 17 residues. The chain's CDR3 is CASSPTDSSSGANVLTF. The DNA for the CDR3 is TGTGCCAGTAGTCCGACAGATTCTAGCTCTGGGGCCAACGTCCTGACTTTC.

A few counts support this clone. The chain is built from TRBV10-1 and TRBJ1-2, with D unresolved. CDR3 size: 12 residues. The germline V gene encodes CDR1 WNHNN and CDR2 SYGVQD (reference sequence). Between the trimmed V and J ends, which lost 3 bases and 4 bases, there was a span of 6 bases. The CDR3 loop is CASSDGSYGYTF. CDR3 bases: TGCGCCAGCAGTGATGGCAGCTATGGCTACACCTTC.

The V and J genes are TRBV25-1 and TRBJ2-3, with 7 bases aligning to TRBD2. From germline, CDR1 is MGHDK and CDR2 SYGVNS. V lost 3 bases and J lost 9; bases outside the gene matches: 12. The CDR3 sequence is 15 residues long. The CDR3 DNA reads TGTGCCAGCAGTGACCCTCTTCAAGTTAGCGGGACGCAGTATTTT. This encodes CASSDPLQVSGTQYF.

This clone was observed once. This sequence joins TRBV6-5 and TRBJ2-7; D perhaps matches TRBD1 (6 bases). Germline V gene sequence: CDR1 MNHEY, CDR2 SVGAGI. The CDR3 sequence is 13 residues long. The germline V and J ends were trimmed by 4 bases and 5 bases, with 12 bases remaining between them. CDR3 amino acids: CASSFRGADEQYF. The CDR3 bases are TGTGCCAGCAGTTTCAGGGGAGCTGACGAGCAGTACTTC.

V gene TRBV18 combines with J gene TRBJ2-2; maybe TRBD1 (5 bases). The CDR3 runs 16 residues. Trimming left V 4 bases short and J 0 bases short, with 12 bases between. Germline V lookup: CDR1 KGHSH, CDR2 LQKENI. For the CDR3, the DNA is TGTGCCAGCTCACGGCAGCAGGACACGAACACCGGGGAGCTGTTTTTT. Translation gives CASSRQQDTNTGELFF.

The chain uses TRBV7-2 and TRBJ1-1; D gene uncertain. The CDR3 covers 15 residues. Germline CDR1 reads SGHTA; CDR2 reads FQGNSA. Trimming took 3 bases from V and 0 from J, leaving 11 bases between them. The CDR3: CASSFIPGLNTEAFF. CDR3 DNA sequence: TGTGCCAGCAGCTTTATTCCGGGTCTGAACACTGAAGCTTTCTTT. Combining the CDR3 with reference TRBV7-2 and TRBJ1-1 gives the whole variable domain GAGVSQSPSNKVTEKGKDVELRCDPISGHTALYWYRQSLGQGLEFLIYFQGNSAPDKSGLPSDRFSAERTGGSVSTLTIQRTQQEDSAVYLCASSFIPGLNTEAFFGQGTRLTVV.

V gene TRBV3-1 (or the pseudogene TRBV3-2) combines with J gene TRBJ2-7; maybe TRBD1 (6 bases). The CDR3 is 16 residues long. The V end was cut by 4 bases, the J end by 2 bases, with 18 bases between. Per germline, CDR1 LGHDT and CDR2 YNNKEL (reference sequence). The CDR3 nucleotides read TGTGCCAGCAGCCTAGTTGTGCGACAGGAAACCTACGAGCAGTACTTC. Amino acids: CASSLVVRQETYEQYF.

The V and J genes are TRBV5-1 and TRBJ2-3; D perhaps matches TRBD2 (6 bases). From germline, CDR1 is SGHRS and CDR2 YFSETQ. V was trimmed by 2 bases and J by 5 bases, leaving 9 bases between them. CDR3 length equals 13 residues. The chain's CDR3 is CASSFGGIDTQYF. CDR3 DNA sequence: TGCGCCAGCAGCTTCGGCGGGATAGATACGCAGTATTTT. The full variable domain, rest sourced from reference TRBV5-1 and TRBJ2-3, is KAGVTQTPRYLIKTRGQQVTLSCSPISGHRSVSWYQQTPGQGLQFLFEYFSETQRNKGNFPGRFSGRQFSNSRSEMNVSTLELGDSALYLCASSFGGIDTQYFGPGTRLTVL.

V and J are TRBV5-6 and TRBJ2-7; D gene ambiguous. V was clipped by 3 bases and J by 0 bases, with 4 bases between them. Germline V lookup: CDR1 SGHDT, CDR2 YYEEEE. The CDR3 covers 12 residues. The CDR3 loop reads CASSWSSYEQYF. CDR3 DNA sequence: TGTGCCAGCAGCTGGAGCTCCTACGAGCAGTACTTC. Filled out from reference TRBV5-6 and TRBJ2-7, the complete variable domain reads DAGVTQSPTHLIKTRGQQVTLRCSPKSGHDTVSWYQQALGQGPQFIFQYYEEEERQRGNFPDRFSGHQFPNYSSELNVNALLLGDSALYLCASSWSSYEQYFGPGTRLTVT.

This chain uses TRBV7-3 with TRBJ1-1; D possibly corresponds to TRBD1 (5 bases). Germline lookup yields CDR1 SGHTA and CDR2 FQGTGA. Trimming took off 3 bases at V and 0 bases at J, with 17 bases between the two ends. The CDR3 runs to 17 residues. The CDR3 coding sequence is TGTGCCAGCAGCTTCCACAGGCCAAGCTCTATGAACACTGAAGCTTTCTTT. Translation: CASSFHRPSSMNTEAFF.

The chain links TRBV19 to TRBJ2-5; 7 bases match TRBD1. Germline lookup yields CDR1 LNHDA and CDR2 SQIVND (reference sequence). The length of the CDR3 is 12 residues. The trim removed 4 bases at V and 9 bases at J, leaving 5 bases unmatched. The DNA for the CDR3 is TGTGCCAGTAGTAAAATAACAGGGGCCCAGTACTTC. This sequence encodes CASSKITGAQYF.

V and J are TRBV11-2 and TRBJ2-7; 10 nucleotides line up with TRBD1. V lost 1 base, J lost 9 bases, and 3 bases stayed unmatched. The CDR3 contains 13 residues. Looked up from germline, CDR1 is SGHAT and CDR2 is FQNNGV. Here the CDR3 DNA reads TGTGCCAGCAGCTTAGTCCGGGACAGGGGGCAGTACTTC. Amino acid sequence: CASSLVRDRGQYF. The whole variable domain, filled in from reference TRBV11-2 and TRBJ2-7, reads EAGVAQSPRYKIIEKRQSVAFWCNPISGHATLYWYQQILGQGPKLLIQFQNNGVVDDSQLPKDRFSAERLKGVDSTLKIQPAKLEDSAVYLCASSLVRDRGQYFGPGTRLTVT.

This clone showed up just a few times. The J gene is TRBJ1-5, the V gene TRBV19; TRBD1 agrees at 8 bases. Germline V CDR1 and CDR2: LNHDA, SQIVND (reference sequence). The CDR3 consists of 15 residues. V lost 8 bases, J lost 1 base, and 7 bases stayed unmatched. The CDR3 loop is CASLGQAESNQPQHF. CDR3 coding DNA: TGTGCCAGTCTGGGACAGGCTGAGAGCAATCAGCCCCAGCATTTT.

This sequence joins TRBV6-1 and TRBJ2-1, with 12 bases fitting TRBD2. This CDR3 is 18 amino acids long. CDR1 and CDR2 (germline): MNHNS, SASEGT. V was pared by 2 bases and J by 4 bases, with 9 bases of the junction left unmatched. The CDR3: CASSEPPRTSGTYNEQFF. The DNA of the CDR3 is TGTGCCAGCAGTGAACCACCGAGGACTAGCGGGACGTACAATGAGCAGTTCTTC.

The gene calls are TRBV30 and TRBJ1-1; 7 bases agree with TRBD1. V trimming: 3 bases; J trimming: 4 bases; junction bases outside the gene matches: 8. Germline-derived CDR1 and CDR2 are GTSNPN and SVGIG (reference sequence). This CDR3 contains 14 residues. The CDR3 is CAWSRTGLSTEAFF. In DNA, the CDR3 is TGTGCCTGGAGCCGGACAGGTCTGAGCACTGAAGCTTTCTTT.

The CDR3 DNA follows: TGTGCCAGCAGACTAAGCTCCGGGAGCACCTACGAGCAGTACTTC. Protein product: CASRLSSGSTYEQYF. The chain links TRBV27 to TRBJ2-7; tentatively, D is TRBD2 (6 bases). The CDR3 spans 15 residues. Trimming left V 6 bases short and J 2 bases short, with 17 bases between. CDR1 and CDR2 (germline): MNHEY, SMNVEV (reference sequence).

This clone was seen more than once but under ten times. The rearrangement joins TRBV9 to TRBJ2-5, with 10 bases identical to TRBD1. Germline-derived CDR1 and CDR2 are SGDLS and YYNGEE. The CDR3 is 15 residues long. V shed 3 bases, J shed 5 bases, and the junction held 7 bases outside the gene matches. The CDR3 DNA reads TGTGCCAGCAGCGCCCGGACAGGGGGAGGTGAGACCCAGTACTTC. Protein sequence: CASSARTGGGETQYF.

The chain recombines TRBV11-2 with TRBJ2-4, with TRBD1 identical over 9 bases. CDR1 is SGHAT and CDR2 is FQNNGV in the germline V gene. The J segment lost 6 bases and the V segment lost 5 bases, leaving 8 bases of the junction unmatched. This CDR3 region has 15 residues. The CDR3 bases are TGTGCCAGCAGCCGTTGGGGACAGGGAGGAAACATTCAGTACTTC. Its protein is CASSRWGQGGNIQYF.

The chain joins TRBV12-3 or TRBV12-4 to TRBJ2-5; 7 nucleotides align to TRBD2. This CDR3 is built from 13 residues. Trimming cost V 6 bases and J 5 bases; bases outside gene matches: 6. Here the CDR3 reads CASRGGVLETQYF. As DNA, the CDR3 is TGTGCCAGCAGGGGGGGGGTTTTGGAGACCCAGTACTTC.

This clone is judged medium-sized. As DNA, the CDR3 is TGCAGTGCTAGTTGGACAGGGGTATCAAGAGGCTACACCTTC. It translates to CSASWTGVSRGYTF. This chain links TRBV20-1 with TRBJ1-2; 9 bases are shared with TRBD1. Trimming removed 3 bases from V and 8 bases from J; junction bases left unmatched: 10. Germline V gene sequence: CDR1 DFQATT, CDR2 SNEGSKA (reference sequence). The CDR3 has 14 amino acids.